This T cell receptor beta chain was obtained from a study of immune cell composition in non-small cell lung cancer. At the level of the study: Histologic subtype was mainly adenocarcinoma or squamous cell carcinoma.

Overall study findings and caveats: Squamous carcinomas (approximately 80%) more often had tumour-associated clones >0.5% than adenocarcinomas (around 35%). Lung adenocarcinomas had lower top 10 clone scores and clonality than squamous tumours. Overall clonality, unlike maximal tumour-associated clone frequency, did not predict TIL reactivity.

The protocol was immunoSEQ multiplex PCR, while the TCRdb copy is restricted to in-frame clones and leaves out a portion. The repertoire holds 14,000 to 15,000 clones, with around 63% as singletons. Per the germline V gene, CDR1 is SGHTA and CDR2 is FQGTGA. The V gene lost 0 bases and the J gene lost 3 bases, with 5 bases spanning the gap. The CDR3 sequence is 13 residues long. This clone has just a few counts. Its antigen remains unknown. Material for sequencing was lung tumor tissue. The receptor was derived from a human donor with non-small cell lung cancer. The rearrangement uses TRBV7-3 and TRBJ2-5; D remains unclear. The CDR3: CASSLTREETQYF. DNA of the CDR3: TGTGCCAGCAGCTTAACCCGGGAAGAGACCCAGTACTTC.